The present T cell receptor (beta chain) was sequenced within a study of shared clonotypes between healthy human individuals. Study findings and constraints: There were few donors, and this limited the genetic and exposure-history diversity represented.

CD45RA-negative memory and CD45RA+ naive subsets were split from the CD4+ cells. Every subset's genomic DNA went evenly onto several immunoSEQ plates. Original methodology: Filtering differed since immunoSEQ provided only junctions, with no quality scores. The data were produced by immunoSEQ multiplex PCR, yet TCRdb's version contains in-frame clones alone and is incomplete. V, J and clone size are those of that table, while D and trimming were read from the DNA. The sample carries approximately 340,000 clones, about 73% recorded once. CDR1 DFQATT and CDR2 SNEGSKA come from the germline V gene (reference sequence). CDR3 length: 11 amino acids. V dropped 7 bases and J dropped 0 bases, with 4 bases sitting between them. As regards this clone: The antigen remains unidentified.

The sample was memory CD4+ T cells sorted from blood. This sample's subset: CD45RA-negative fraction. This sequence joins TRBV20-1 and TRBJ1-3; D is unresolved. This TCR came from a man between 25 and 39 years old in good health. This CDR3 reads CSVSSGNTIYF. As DNA, the CDR3 is TGCAGTGTGAGCTCTGGAAACACCATATATTTT.